A selection of T cell receptor beta chains follows, all from one sample in a study of blood T cell repertoires in COVID-19. Only in-frame clones appear in the TCRdb table, and some are missing; sequencing was by immunoSEQ multiplex PCR. Of around 170,000 clones in the sample, approximately 90% are singletons; the top ten hold under 30%. Input material: peripheral blood. The receptors were gathered from a man aged 55 to 70 with acute or convalescent COVID-19. Both conserved end residues are part of each CDR3. Each record gives: V gene, D gene, CDR3 length, clone size, J gene, CDR3 DNA, CDR3 protein. D genes are given only for firm matches. The size of a clone is reported for some rows only, either as once, few or many, or as a class for expanded clones.

V: TRBV29-1; D: -; length: 12; size: -; J: TRBJ1-3; DNA: TGCAGCGTTGCGGGCTCTGGAAACACCATATATTTT; CDR3: CSVAGSGNTIYF
V: TRBV19; D: TRBD1; length: 16; size: -; J: TRBJ1-6; DNA: TGTGCCAGTAGTAGGGACAGGGAAGCAGCGGCTTCACCCCTCCACTTT; CDR3: CASSRDREAAASPLHF
V: TRBV7-9; D: -; length: 13; size: -; J: TRBJ1-2; DNA: TGTGCCAGCAGCTTAGCGGAAGGGGTGGGCTACACCTTC; CDR3: CASSLAEGVGYTF
V: TRBV2; D: -; length: 15; size: -; J: TRBJ1-2; DNA: TGTGCCAGCAGCCAGCGGGGATCTGGTAACTATGGCTACACCTTC; CDR3: CASSQRGSGNYGYTF
V: TRBV20-1; D: TRBD1; length: 11; size: -; J: TRBJ2-7; DNA: TGCAGTGCTGGACAGGGTTACGAGCAGTACTTC; CDR3: CSAGQGYEQYF
V: TRBV10-3; D: -; length: 15; size: -; J: TRBJ2-7; DNA: TGTGCCATCAGCCCCGGGAGTCGGCCGGGTAACGAGCAGTACTTC; CDR3: CAISPGSRPGNEQYF
V: TRBV3-1/TRBV3-2; D: -; length: 13; size: -; J: TRBJ1-2; DNA: TGTGCCAGCAGCCAAGTGGCAGGGGTGGGCTACACCTTC; CDR3: CASSQVAGVGYTF
V: TRBV24-1; D: TRBD1; length: 14; size: -; J: TRBJ1-2; DNA: TGTGCCACCAGTGACCTGGACAGGAACTATGGCTACACCTTC; CDR3: CATSDLDRNYGYTF
V: TRBV30; D: TRBD2; length: 14; size: -; J: TRBJ2-5; DNA: TGTGCCTGGAGTGTATCTAGCGGGGGTGAGACCCAGTACTTC; CDR3: CAWSVSSGGETQYF
V: TRBV12-3/TRBV12-4; D: -; length: 13; size: -; J: TRBJ2-1; DNA: TGTGCCAGCAGTTTAGGCGGGGCAAATGAGCAGTTCTTC; CDR3: CASSLGGANEQFF
V: TRBV5-6; D: TRBD1; length: 14; size: -; J: TRBJ2-5; DNA: TGTGCCAGCAGCTTTAAAGGGGGCTACGGGACCCAGTACTTC; CDR3: CASSFKGGYGTQYF
V: TRBV7-3; D: TRBD2; length: 18; size: once; J: TRBJ2-3; DNA: TGTGCCAGCAGCTTCTCCGGGACTAGCGGGGGGGCCGCAGATACGCAGTATTTT; CDR3: CASSFSGTSGGAADTQYF
V: TRBV13; D: -; length: 16; size: once; J: TRBJ2-3; DNA: TGTGCCAGCAGGCATTTAGTTCCTAGTTCCCCAGATACGCAGTATTTT; CDR3: CASRHLVPSSPDTQYF
V: TRBV20-1; D: -; length: 13; size: -; J: TRBJ1-2; DNA: TGCAGTGCTAGTTTAGGCGGGAATCGGGGCTACACCTTC; CDR3: CSASLGGNRGYTF
V: TRBV3-1/TRBV3-2; D: -; length: 12; size: -; J: TRBJ1-4; DNA: TGTGCCAGCAGCCATACAGGGCGAAAACTGTTTTTT; CDR3: CASSHTGRKLFF